The T cell receptor (beta chain) described here comes from a study of T cells in Graves' hyperthyroidism and ophthalmopathy (dated 2019 in TCRdb). Notes on the research overall: Peripheral blood was sampled at the time of initial diagnosis, prior to any treatment. The paper describes TCR Vbeta CDR3 sequencing of 140 or so peripheral blood samples, made up of 40 to 45 ophthalmopathy patients, roughly 75 hyperthyroidism patients and some 17 progressor patients. In addition, the study compared T-cell repertoires in thyroid tissue and in blood from a handful of Graves' hyperthyroidism patients. An independent validation cohort of around 19 hyperthyroidism patients and about 16 patients who later progressed to ophthalmopathy tested prospective prediction of ophthalmopathy. Following sampling, methimazole starting at 30 mg daily was given to hyperthyroidism patients, and high-dose intravenous methylprednisolone was given to ophthalmopathy patients. A discovery cohort of around 98 patients, about 43 with Graves' ophthalmopathy and fewer than 65 with stable Graves' hyperthyroidism, was used to find distinguishing TCR V-J signatures. The roughly 90 discovery patients were divided at random into training and test sets in a 7:3 ratio.

Sequences LNHNV (CDR1) and YYDKDF (CDR2) are obtained from the germline V gene (reference sequence). The germline ends are 3 bases apart after V is trimmed by 0 bases and J by 9 bases. The CDR3 sequence holds 11 residues, the cysteine and phenylalanine included. The read is trimmed to its CDR3 DNA, 33 bases read in frame from base 1. Stable Graves' hyperthyroidism was defined as the absence of progression to ophthalmopathy over 18 months of follow-up. Hyperthyroidism patients were newly diagnosed, with disease duration under 2 months, and aged 18 to 65 years. Any patient with an uncontrolled infection, another autoimmune disease, pregnancy or lactation was excluded. Diagnoses were established on the basis of clinical symptoms, serum thyroxine and TRAb, thyroid ultrasound, and orbital computed tomography. Ficoll-Paque density gradient centrifugation was used to isolate PBMCs from 10 ml of fresh peripheral blood. Total RNA was extracted using Trizol reagent, and RNA quality was assessed on an Agilent 2100 Bioanalyzer.

Amplification of TCR beta CDR3 regions was carried out from RNA transcripts. A first-round RT-PCR of the TCR CDR3 used the HTBI primer set with the Qiagen OneStep RT-PCR kit. Libraries were constructed in a second round of multiplex PCR, after which size selection and purification were carried out. The libraries were sequenced on an Illumina HiSeq2000 using paired-end 100 bp reads. The study's own analysis went as follows. SOAPnuke was used to process the raw data, throwing out any read that contained adapters or uncalled bases, had a mean Phred below 15, or lacked an exact constant-primer or identifier match. High-quality paired reads were merged with COPE v1.2.5, and unique nucleotide sequences were defined as clonotypes. MiTCR v1.1 was used to align clonotypes to the IMGT TRBV, TRBD and TRBJ reference segments. Analysis was restricted to V-J combinations with a frequency above 0.0001, which covered roughly 99% of repertoires. A TCS score was defined as the ratio between F50 (clonal expansion) and ExV (chaos), using BLOSUM62-based TCRdist between CDR3 peptides within each V-J. Welch's t-statistics and random forest reduced around 520 V-J features to 10 to 15, which were used in a naive Bayes classifier (R e1071). Using fastp at Q25 and MiXCR, TCRdb reprocessed the public reads and kept productive beta chains. Rows matching on CDR3 protein sequence are summarized as one entry with the most common DNA and genes. TCRdb, not the original authors, processed these V and J calls. The sample table shows 500,000 to 600,000 distinct CDR3 sequences, and 16% are seen once. The top ten hold around a sixth of the sample.

As for this clonotype: Its antigen target is currently unknown. The input lacks base qualities; no much larger clone sits a single base away.

The paper as a whole reports these results and caveats: A 13 V-J signature model separated ophthalmopathy from stable hyperthyroidism, with roughly 88% sensitivity and 81.08% specificity in cross-validation and 80%/75% in testing. No statistical method was used to fix the sample size in advance, and group allocation was not hidden from the investigators. Most expanded thyroid clonotypes (frequency above 0.001) were also detected in blood, suggesting blood repertoires may reflect thyroid immune responses. In validation, progression to ophthalmopathy was predicted by the model with more than 65% sensitivity and 72% to 80% specificity, a median of 6.5 months before onset.

The sequence derives from a woman aged 18-35 years with Graves' hyperthyroidism. The specimen sequenced was blood. The sequence is built from TRBV15 and TRBJ2-1; there is no confident call for the D gene. The CDR3 has the sequence CATSREAEQFF. The nucleotide sequence reads as follows: TGTGCCACCAGCAGAGAAGCTGAGCAGTTCTTC.